The sequence of this T cell receptor (beta chain) was determined in a study of human T cells and chemical hapten exposure. Unique molecular identifiers were linked by the library to individual cDNA molecules. Methods used by the authors: Individual samples carried between about 20,000 and 700,000 TCRs, with 95,638 as the median. TCRdb independently ran MiXCR on the 5' RACE reads; one entry per CDR3 protein. TCRdb assigned the V and J calls; the authors' analysis was not used. The profile shows about 140,000 distinct CDR3 sequences, roughly 4% of them singletons. This CDR3 comprises 17 residues. CDR1 is MNHNY, CDR2 SVGAGI, per germline (reference sequence). Trimming cost V 2 bases and J 5 bases, with 16 bases left between them. This clonotype showed up just a few times. It was unfractionated whole blood from which total RNA was extracted.

This sequence joins TRBV6-6 and TRBJ1-6; D not certain. This sequence originates from a female donor in good health. The CDR3 DNA reads as TGTGCCAGCAGTTACGGGAGCTATTCCCGAGATAATTCACCCCTCCACTTT. It yields the protein CASSYGSYSRDNSPLHF.